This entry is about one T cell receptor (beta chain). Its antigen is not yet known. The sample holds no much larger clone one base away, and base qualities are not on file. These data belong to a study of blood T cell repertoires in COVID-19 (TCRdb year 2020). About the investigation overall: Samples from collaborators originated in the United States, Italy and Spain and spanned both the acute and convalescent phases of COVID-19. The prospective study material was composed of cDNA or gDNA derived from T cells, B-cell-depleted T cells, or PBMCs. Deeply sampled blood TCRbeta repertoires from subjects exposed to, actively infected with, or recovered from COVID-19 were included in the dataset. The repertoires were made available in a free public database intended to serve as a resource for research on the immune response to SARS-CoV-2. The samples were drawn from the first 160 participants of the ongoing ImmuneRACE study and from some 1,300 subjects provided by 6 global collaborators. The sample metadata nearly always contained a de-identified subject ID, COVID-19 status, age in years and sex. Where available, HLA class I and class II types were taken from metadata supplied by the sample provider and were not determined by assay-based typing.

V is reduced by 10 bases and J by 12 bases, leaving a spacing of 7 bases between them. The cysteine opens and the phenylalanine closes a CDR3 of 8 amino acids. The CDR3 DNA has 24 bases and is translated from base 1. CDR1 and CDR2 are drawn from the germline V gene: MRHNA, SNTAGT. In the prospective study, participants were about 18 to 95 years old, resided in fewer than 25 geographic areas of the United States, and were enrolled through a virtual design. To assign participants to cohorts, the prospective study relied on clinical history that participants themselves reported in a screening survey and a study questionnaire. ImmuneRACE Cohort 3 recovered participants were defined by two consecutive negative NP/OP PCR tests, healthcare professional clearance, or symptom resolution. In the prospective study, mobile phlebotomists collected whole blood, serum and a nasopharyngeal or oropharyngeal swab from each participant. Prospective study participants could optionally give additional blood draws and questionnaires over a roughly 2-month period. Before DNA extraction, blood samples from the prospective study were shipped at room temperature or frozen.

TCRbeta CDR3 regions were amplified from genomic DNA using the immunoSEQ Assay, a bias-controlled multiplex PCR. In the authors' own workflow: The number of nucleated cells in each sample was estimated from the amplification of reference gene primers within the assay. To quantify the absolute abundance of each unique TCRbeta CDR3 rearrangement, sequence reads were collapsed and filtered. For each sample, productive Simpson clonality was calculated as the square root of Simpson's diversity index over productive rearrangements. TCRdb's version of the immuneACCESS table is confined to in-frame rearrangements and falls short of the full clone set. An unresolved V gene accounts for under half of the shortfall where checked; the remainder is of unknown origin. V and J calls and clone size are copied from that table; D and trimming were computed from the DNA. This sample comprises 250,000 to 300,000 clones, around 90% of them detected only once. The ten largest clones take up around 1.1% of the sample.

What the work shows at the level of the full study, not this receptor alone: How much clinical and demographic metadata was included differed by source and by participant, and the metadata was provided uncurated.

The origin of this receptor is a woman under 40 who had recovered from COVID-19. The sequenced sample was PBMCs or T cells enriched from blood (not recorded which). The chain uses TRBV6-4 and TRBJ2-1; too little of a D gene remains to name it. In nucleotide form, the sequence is TGTGCCATCCAATCGCAGTTCTTC. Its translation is CAIQSQFF.